This paragraph reports one T cell receptor (beta chain). Cohorts were determined from participant-reported clinical history. This record belongs to a study of blood T cell repertoires in COVID-19. In the study's own analysis: Amplification of reference gene primers was used by the study to estimate nucleated cell counts. The data were produced by immunoSEQ multiplex PCR, yet TCRdb's version contains in-frame clones alone and is incomplete. That table supplies the V and J calls and clone size; D and trimming were determined from the DNA. The repertoire consists of approximately 220,000 clones, with approximately 80% occurring once and the leading ten covering around 7.4%. Germline CDR1 reads MGHRA; CDR2 reads YSYEKL. This CDR3 region has 12 residues. The junction had 3 bases not matched to a gene; V was cut back by 4 bases and J by 6 bases.

The specimen was PBMCs or T cells enriched from blood (not recorded which). The chain joins TRBV4-1 to TRBJ2-7; TRBD1 matches at 7 bases. This TCR was recovered from a woman in her thirties or forties with acute COVID-19. CDR3 DNA sequence: TGCGCCAGCAGCCCAGGACAGGCCGAGCAGTACTTC. Translation: CASSPGQAEQYF.